The entry that follows covers one TCR beta chain sequence. What it binds is not known. This record belongs to a study of naive and memory T cell subsets. The study's findings and limits: Activation and differentiation may alter RNA-based TCR counts. Especially in CD8 cells, naive repertoires contained a few larger clonotypes, possibly CD45RA-re-expressing memory cells.

In germline, CDR1 is LNHNV, CDR2 YYDKDF (reference sequence). Germline trimming cut 1 base from V and 3 bases from J; bases unmatched to any gene: 4. The CDR3 covers 15 residues. The beta constant-region primer was an equimolar mix of two oligonucleotides covering TRBC1 and TRBC2. Nested alpha and beta constant-region primers with the SP2 primer drove four PCR rounds on ligated cDNA. A 12-nucleotide UMI and the SP2 primer were added to the cDNA 3' end by oligonucleotide ligation. TCRdb analysed the UMI-ligation and nested PCR reads with MiXCR anew, one entry per CDR3 protein. There are approximately 140,000 distinct CDR3 sequences in the sample; approximately 22% occur only once, and 0.085% to 0.11% lies in the top ten. Overnight CMV lysate stimulation of fresh PBMCs defined donor CMV status by CD4+ IFNgamma.

The receptor comes from a human donor in good health. The sample taken for sequencing was naive CD4+ T cells from blood. The chain employs TRBV15 and TRBJ2-7; 9 positions agree with TRBD1. CDR3 DNA sequence: TGTGCCACCAGCAGAGTGGGACAGGGTGTCTACGAGCAGTACTTC. This sequence encodes CATSRVGQGVYEQYF.